The rows below give T cell receptor beta chains drawn from one sample of a study of cytomegalovirus exposure and HLA in healthy donors. Here immunoSEQ multiplex PCR was the method, and the copy in TCRdb shows in-frame clones only, minus some. Of about 130,000 clones listed, roughly 90% are singletons. The source material was PBMCs. The receptors shown here come from a man under 40 in good health and CMV-seronegative. Each CDR3 is given with its conserved first and last residue. Fields, in order: D gene, J gene, clone size, V gene, CDR3 protein, CDR3 DNA. A D gene is named only where the DNA matches it firmly. Clone size is not always given. Where it is, it says once, few, many or a class for expanded clones.

>NA|TRBJ2-1|few|TRBV6-4
CASSPRLGQGESNEQFF
TGTGCCAGCAGTCCTCGACTCGGGCAGGGTGAGAGTAATGAGCAGTTCTTC
>NA|TRBJ1-4|NA|TRBV5-6
CASSLHATNEKLFF
TGTGCCAGCAGCTTACACGCAACTAATGAAAAACTGTTTTTT
>NA|TRBJ1-4|NA|TRBV19
CASKPTGLGEKLFF
TGTGCCAGTAAACCCACAGGGTTAGGCGAAAAACTGTTTTTT
>TRBD2|TRBJ2-7|NA|TRBV7-3
CASSSSGLAGEQYF
TGTGCCAGCAGCTCCTCTGGACTAGCGGGAGAGCAGTACTTC
>NA|TRBJ1-2|NA|TRBV5-1
CASSPTGRNGYTF
TGCGCCAGCAGCCCCACAGGGAGAAACGGCTACACCTTC
>NA|TRBJ1-6|few|TRBV4-3
CASSLGSGGSSPLHF
TGCGCCAGCAGCCTAGGGTCGGGGGGAAGTTCACCCCTCCACTTT
>NA|TRBJ2-7|NA|TRBV5-1
CASRNGGDLSYEQYF
TGCGCCAGCCGTAATGGAGGGGACCTTTCCTACGAGCAGTACTTC
>TRBD2|TRBJ2-3|NA|TRBV27
CASKIAGSTDTQYF
TGTGCCAGTAAAATAGCGGGTAGCACAGATACGCAGTATTTT
>NA|TRBJ1-3|many|TRBV5-6
CASSLSKEFGNTIYF
TGTGCCAGCAGCCTGAGCAAGGAGTTCGGAAACACCATATATTTT
>NA|TRBJ2-7|NA|TRBV19
CASSRAGDRYEQYF
TGTGCCAGTAGTAGGGCAGGGGATCGCTACGAGCAGTACTTC
>NA|TRBJ1-1|NA|TRBV4-3
CASSQDQGLNTEAFF
TGCGCCAGCAGCCAAGACCAGGGGCTCAACACTGAAGCTTTCTTT
>TRBD1|TRBJ2-1|NA|TRBV25-1
CASIGTGSHNEQFF
TGTGCCAGCATCGGGACAGGGAGTCACAATGAGCAGTTCTTC
>NA|TRBJ2-4|NA|TRBV25-1
CASSERERSIQYF
TGTGCCAGCAGTGAGAGGGAACGGAGCATTCAGTACTTC
>NA|TRBJ2-7|NA|TRBV15
CATSSAQSSYEQYF
TGTGCCACCAGCTCAGCGCAGAGCTCCTACGAGCAGTACTTC
>TRBD1|TRBJ2-1|NA|TRBV19
CATGDRPYNEQFF
TGTGCCACCGGGGACAGACCTTACAATGAGCAGTTCTTC
>NA|TRBJ2-2|NA|TRBV5-1
CASSLGQLNTGELFF
TGCGCCAGCAGCTTGGGACAGCTGAACACCGGGGAGCTGTTTTTT
>TRBD1|TRBJ2-7|NA|TRBV15
CATSSTKGGTASYEQYF
TGTGCCACCAGTTCAACAAAGGGTGGGACAGCCTCCTACGAGCAGTACTTC
>NA|TRBJ2-2|NA|TRBV5-4
CASSTRGRNTGELFF
TGTGCCAGCAGTACCAGGGGCAGGAACACCGGGGAGCTGTTTTTT
>TRBD1|TRBJ2-7|NA|TRBV4-2
CASSQGTGDSSYEQYF
TGTGCCAGCAGCCAAGGTACAGGGGACAGCTCCTACGAGCAGTACTTC
>NA|TRBJ1-4|NA|TRBV5-6
CASSLSGVLGTTNEKLFF
TGTGCCAGCAGCTTGAGCGGGGTTTTGGGGACAACTAATGAAAAACTGTTTTTT
>TRBD1|TRBJ2-4|NA|TRBV7-2
CASSQGDRGRRVKNIQYF
TGTGCCAGCAGCCAGGGGGACAGGGGACGACGCGTAAAAAACATTCAGTACTTC
>TRBD2|TRBJ2-1|NA|TRBV7-9
CASSLGLAGGSYNEQFF
TGTGCCAGCAGCTTGGGACTAGCGGGAGGATCCTACAATGAGCAGTTCTTC
>NA|TRBJ2-3|NA|TRBV7-9
CASSFRSMITDTQYF
TGTGCCAGCAGCTTTCGTAGCATGATCACAGATACGCAGTATTTT
>NA|TRBJ1-6|NA|TRBV7-9
CASSRGNSPLHF
TGTGCCAGCAGCAGGGGTAATTCACCCCTCCACTTT
>NA|TRBJ2-1|NA|TRBV5-1
CASSFRQVNEQFF
TGCGCCAGCAGCTTTCGGCAGGTCAATGAGCAGTTCTTC